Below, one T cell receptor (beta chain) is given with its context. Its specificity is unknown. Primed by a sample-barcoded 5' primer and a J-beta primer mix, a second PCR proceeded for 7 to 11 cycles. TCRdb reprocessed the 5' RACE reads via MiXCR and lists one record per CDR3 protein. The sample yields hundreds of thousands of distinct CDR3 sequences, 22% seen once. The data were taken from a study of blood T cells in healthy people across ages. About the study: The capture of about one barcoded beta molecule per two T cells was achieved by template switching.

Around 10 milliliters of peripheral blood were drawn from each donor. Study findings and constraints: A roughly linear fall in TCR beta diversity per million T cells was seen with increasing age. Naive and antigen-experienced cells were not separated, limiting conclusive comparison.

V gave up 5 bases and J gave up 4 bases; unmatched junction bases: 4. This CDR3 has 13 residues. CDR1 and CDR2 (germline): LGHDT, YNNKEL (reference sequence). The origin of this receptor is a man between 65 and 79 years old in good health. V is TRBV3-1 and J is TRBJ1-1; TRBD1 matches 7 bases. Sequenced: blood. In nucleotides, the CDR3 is TGTGCCAGCAGCAGATACAGGGGCACTGAAGCTTTCTTT. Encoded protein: CASSRYRGTEAFF.